This note documents a single TCR beta chain sequence. Antigen specificity is unknown. The protocol was immunoSEQ multiplex PCR, while the TCRdb copy is restricted to in-frame clones and leaves out a portion. Among around 28,000 clones, 89% were seen once, and the ten largest hold over 1%. The CDR3 has 15 amino acids. V gave up 5 bases and J gave up 2 bases; unmatched junction bases: 7. Looked up from germline, CDR1 is LNHDA and CDR2 is SQIVND (reference sequence). These data originate in a study of T cell responses to AZD1222 COVID-19 vaccine. The overall study: Second-dose intervals of approximately 4 or approximately 12 weeks were pooled.

Notes on the study in general: Donors in the cohort were predominantly white British and more often female, and clonal diversity was possibly underestimated.

This chain links TRBV19 with TRBJ1-2; 8 bases are shared with TRBD1. The sample in question was peripheral blood, obtained on day 0 of AZD1222 vaccination. The TCR was taken from an adult in good health. The CDR3: CASSQGTGANYGYTF. For the CDR3, the DNA is TGTGCCAGTAGTCAAGGGACAGGCGCCAACTATGGCTACACCTTC.